One TCR beta chain is described in this entry. Participants, roughly 18 to 100 years old, spanned 24 US areas. This entry belongs to a study of blood T cell repertoires in COVID-19. The CDR3 consists of 16 residues. Losses at the gene ends were 3 bases for V and 5 bases for J; bases not matched to a gene: 9. Germline assignment: CDR1 SGHTA and CDR2 FQGNSA. Using immunoSEQ multiplex PCR, the repertoire was profiled, and TCRdb retains in-frame clones only, with some absent. This sample carries about 230,000 clones, nearly 90% of them seen once, and the ten largest clones take roughly 4%. Sequencing was done on a sample of PBMCs or T cells enriched from blood (not recorded which). The clonotype was recovered from a woman in her twenties or thirties with acute COVID-19. The V gene is TRBV7-2, the J gene TRBJ1-5; 8 bases are a match to TRBD1. Here the CDR3 DNA reads TGTGCCAGCAGCTTCGCGACAGGGGCCGGGGATCAGCCCCAGCATTTT. It translates to CASSFATGAGDQPQHF.